A single sample gave rise to the 15 T cell receptor beta chains below, sequenced in a study of siplizumab effects on memory and regulatory T cells. Measured with immunoSEQ multiplex PCR; TCRdb has only the in-frame clones, and not every one. Of some 110,000 clones in the sample, just over 90% are singletons; the top ten hold 0.25% to 0.35%. The specimen sequenced was CD4+ T cells sorted from blood. These receptors were collected from a human donor in good health.

J is TRBJ2-7 and V is TRBV11-2, with 11 bases fitting TRBD1. Germline CDR1 reads SGHAT; CDR2 reads FQNNGV. The CDR3 is 14 amino acids. The ends lost 7 bases at V and 6 bases at J; junction bases unmatched: 8. CDR3 protein: CASIMDRGLFEQYF. The CDR3 region has the DNA TGTGCCAGCATCATGGACAGGGGGCTGTTCGAGCAGTACTTC. The full variable domain, its missing parts supplied by reference TRBV11-2 and TRBJ2-7, is EAGVAQSPRYKIIEKRQSVAFWCNPISGHATLYWYQQILGQGPKLLIQFQNNGVVDDSQLPKDRFSAERLKGVDSTLKIQPAKLEDSAVYLCASIMDRGLFEQYFGPGTRLTVT.

The gene calls are TRBV5-1 and TRBJ2-1, with 9 bases lining up with TRBD2. The CDR3 runs 14 residues. In germline, CDR1 is SGHRS, CDR2 YFSETQ. V shed 6 bases, J shed 8 bases, and the junction held 9 bases outside the gene matches. CDR3 DNA sequence: TGCGCCAGCAAACCGGGGACTAGCCTCCATGAGCAGTTCTTC. It yields the protein CASKPGTSLHEQFF.

This chain uses TRBV5-1 with TRBJ2-7, with D hard to call. Trimming left V 5 bases short and J 2 bases short, with 17 bases between. The CDR3 contains 15 residues. Germline CDR1 SGHRS, CDR2 YFSETQ. The CDR3 sequence is CASSQDLLGPYEQYF. CDR3 nucleotide sequence: TGCGCCAGCAGTCAGGACCTTCTAGGCCCCTACGAGCAGTACTTC. The entire variable domain, with the rest obtained from reference TRBV5-1 and TRBJ2-7, is as follows: KAGVTQTPRYLIKTRGQQVTLSCSPISGHRSVSWYQQTPGQGLQFLFEYFSETQRNKGNFPGRFSGRQFSNSRSEMNVSTLELGDSALYLCASSQDLLGPYEQYFGPGTRLTVT.

The chain has TRBV5-6 and TRBJ2-4; no clear D. Between the trimmed V and J ends, which lost 3 bases and 0 bases, there was a span of 13 bases. CDR1 and CDR2 from the germline V gene are SGHDT and YYEEEE. This CDR3 is built from 16 residues. This CDR3 reads CASSSVTASAKNIQYF. The CDR3 DNA sequence: TGTGCCAGCAGCTCAGTTACAGCCTCAGCCAAAAACATTCAGTACTTC.

The V call is TRBV7-3, the J call TRBJ2-5; no reliable D call. The CDR3 totals 15 residues. The V gene lost 0 bases and the J gene lost 5 bases, with 13 bases spanning the gap. Germline loops: CDR1 SGHTA, CDR2 FQGTGA. Written as DNA, the CDR3 is TGTGCCAGCAGCTTAACGGGAACCCCGAGGGAGACCCAGTACTTC. Its protein is CASSLTGTPRETQYF.

This clone was detected only a few times. Other DNA sequences from this sample encode an identical CDR3 as well. The chain links TRBV5-1 to TRBJ2-3; 14 bases agree with TRBD2. CDR1 SGHRS and CDR2 YFSETQ come from the germline V gene. Trimming took 0 bases from V and 6 from J; bases not matched to a gene: 0. The CDR3 extends over 15 amino acids. CDR3 sequence reads: CASSLGTSGRDTQYF. The CDR3 coding sequence is TGCGCCAGCAGCTTGGGGACTAGCGGGAGGGATACGCAGTATTTT.

This chain connects TRBV11-2 to TRBJ2-1; tentatively, D is TRBD2 (6 bases). CDR3 size: 14 residues. Trimming took off 3 bases at V and 10 bases at J, with 16 bases between the two ends. The V gene's germline CDR1 is SGHAT and CDR2 FQNNGV. The chain's CDR3 is CASSFERGAMEQFF. CDR3 DNA sequence: TGTGCCAGCAGCTTTGAACGCGGGGCTATGGAGCAGTTCTTC.

This sequence joins TRBV19 and TRBJ1-3; TRBD1 might be the D (6 bases). Germline V gene sequence: CDR1 LNHDA, CDR2 SQIVND (reference sequence). The V end was cut by 5 bases, the J end by 3 bases, with 11 bases between. The CDR3 is 14 amino acids. In DNA form, the CDR3 reads TGTGCCAGTAGTGTGGACAGCCGTGGAAACACCATATATTTT. Encoded protein: CASSVDSRGNTIYF. The complete variable domain, with remaining parts taken from reference TRBV19 and TRBJ1-3, reads DGGITQSPKYLFRKEGQNVTLSCEQNLNHDAMYWYRQDPGQGLRLIYYSQIVNDFQKGDIAEGYSVSREKKESFPLTVTSAQKNPTAFYLCASSVDSRGNTIYFGEGSWLTVV.

This chain connects TRBV6-5 to TRBJ2-3; the D is unclear. The germline gives CDR1 MNHEY, CDR2 SVGAGI. The CDR3 loop spans 13 amino acids. The V end lost 4 bases, the J end lost 1 base, and 6 bases lay between the germline ends. CDR3 sequence reads: CASSWPGTDTQYF. The CDR3 bases are TGTGCCAGCAGTTGGCCGGGCACAGATACGCAGTATTTT.

The chain recombines TRBV27 with TRBJ2-1, with a tentative D call TRBD1 (6 bases). Germline CDR1 reads MNHEY; CDR2 reads SMNVEV (reference sequence). Deletions cut 6 bases from V and 0 bases from J, with 15 bases between. There are 16 residues in the CDR3. Here the CDR3 reads CASRKQGPASYNEQFF. CDR3 bases: TGTGCCAGCAGAAAGCAGGGGCCCGCCTCCTACAATGAGCAGTTCTTC.

The chain links TRBV11-2 to TRBJ2-6; 11 nucleotides agree with TRBD1. This CDR3 spans 17 amino acids. Per the germline V gene, CDR1 is SGHAT and CDR2 is FQNNGV. With 4 bases clipped from V and 3 bases from J, the junction kept 5 bases outside the gene matches. As DNA, the CDR3 is TGTGCCAGCAGCTATGGACAGGGGGCGCTTGGGGCCAACGTCCTGACTTTC. Protein product: CASSYGQGALGANVLTF.

V and J are TRBV5-1 and TRBJ2-1; D is perhaps TRBD2 (5 bases). V lost 7 bases and J lost 0, with 20 bases in between. Germline assignment: CDR1 SGHRS and CDR2 YFSETQ. CDR3 length: 17 residues. The CDR3 reads CASGLTGGPSSYNEQFF. The CDR3 DNA sequence: TGCGCCAGCGGGTTGACGGGCGGGCCCTCCTCCTACAATGAGCAGTTCTTC.

The rearrangement uses TRBV7-9 and TRBJ2-1; TRBD1 aligns across 9 bases. V was clipped by 5 bases and J by 3 bases; unmatched bases: 5. The CDR3 is 15 residues long. Germline V gene lookup returns CDR1 SEHNR and CDR2 FQNEAQ (reference sequence). Here the CDR3 reads CASSPWDRDYNEQFF. DNA for the CDR3: TGTGCCAGCAGCCCCTGGGACAGGGACTACAATGAGCAGTTCTTC. The whole variable domain, remainder taken from reference TRBV7-9 and TRBJ2-1, is DTGVSQNPRHKITKRGQNVTFRCDPISEHNRLYWYRQTLGQGPEFLTYFQNEAQLEKSRLLSDRFSAERPKGSFSTLEIQRTEQGDSAMYLCASSPWDRDYNEQFFGPGTRLTVL.

This sequence joins TRBV6-1 and TRBJ1-5; possibly TRBD1 for D (6 bases). Trimming left V 5 bases short and J 0 bases short, with 11 bases between. The CDR3 totals 15 residues. Looked up from germline, CDR1 is MNHNS and CDR2 is SASEGT. CDR3 loop: CASSFRTVSNQPQHF. The CDR3 DNA reads as TGTGCCAGCAGTTTCCGGACAGTTAGCAATCAGCCCCAGCATTTT.

This rearrangement joins TRBV27 to TRBJ2-4, with 12 bases matching TRBD2. Germline trimming cut 6 bases from V and 7 bases from J; bases unmatched to any gene: 4. This CDR3 region has 14 residues. Germline-derived CDR1 and CDR2 are MNHEY and SMNVEV (reference sequence). CDR3 region: CASRLAGGGNIQYF. CDR3 nucleotides: TGTGCCAGCAGGCTAGCGGGAGGGGGGAACATTCAGTACTTC.